These 14 T cell receptor beta chains were all obtained from the same sample, sequenced in a study of regulatory T cells in long-lasting Graves disease (dated by TCRdb to 2020 to 2022). The time point label for this specimen denotes: persistent/refractory GD, antithyroid drugs over 5 years with positive TRAb. For both TCR sequencing and RNA sequencing, RNA was extracted from PBMCs using TRIzol. The library was made by multiplex PCR. Sequenced using an Illumina HiSeq 4000. TCR beta libraries were built with iRepertoire HTBI primers and Arm-PCR amplification of CDR3 regions. The public sequencing data were trimmed at Q25 with fastp and processed into clonotypes with MiXCR by TCRdb, which kept only in-frame beta chains. Entries are consolidated by CDR3 protein sequence, retaining the most common genes and DNA. Present in this sample are a few hundred thousand distinct CDR3 sequences, roughly 24% of which were seen just once. About 27% of the sample is in the top ten clones.

Here the sequenced sample was peripheral blood mononuclear cells (PBMCs), taken when the disease was refractory, from a patient treated with antithyroid drugs. These receptors all stem from a woman aged 40 to 49 with Graves disease. Donor details come from another sample of the same person, matched by shared clones.

A few counts support this clonotype. This chain uses TRBV20-1 with TRBJ2-7; tentative D call: TRBD2 (6 bases). Germline V lookup: CDR1 DFQATT, CDR2 SNEGSKA (reference sequence). V dropped 5 bases and J dropped 2 bases, with 10 bases sitting between them. The CDR3 consists of 12 residues. CDR3 coding DNA: TGCAGTGCTGCGACTAGTCCCTACGAGCAGTACTTC. Translation gives CSAATSPYEQYF.

In regard to this clonotype: A far larger clone is one nucleotide away, so this likely arose from a read error. V gene TRBV6-9 combines with J gene TRBJ2-7; D remains unclear. There are 14 residues in the CDR3. The germline V gene has CDR1 MNHGY and CDR2 SVAAGI. V dropped 3 bases and J dropped 1 base, with 10 bases sitting between them. The CDR3 DNA reads TGTGCCAGCAGTTACGAGACCAGTTCCTACGAGCAGTACTTC. Translating it yields CASSYETSSYEQYF.

This clonotype showed up just a few times. The chain links TRBV28 to TRBJ1-5; 8 positions agree with TRBD1. Germline V CDR1 and CDR2: MDHEN, SYDVKM. With 5 bases clipped from V and 10 bases from J, the junction kept 13 bases outside the gene matches. The CDR3 extends over 15 amino acids. CDR3 in DNA: TGTGCCAGCAGTCCCCCTGACAGGGGAAATTTACCCCAGCATTTT. Translated: CASSPPDRGNLPQHF. Using reference TRBV28 and TRBJ1-5 for the parts outside the CDR3, the full variable domain is DVKVTQSSRYLVKRTGEKVFLECVQDMDHENMFWYRQDPGLGLRLIYFSYDVKMKEKGDIPEGYSVSREKKERFSLILESASTNQTSMYLCASSPPDRGNLPQHFGDGTRLSIL.

This clonotype was detected a few times. The chain joins TRBV5-1 to TRBJ1-1; TRBD1 matches at 8 bases. The CDR3 runs 16 residues. Germline V gene lookup returns CDR1 SGHRS and CDR2 YFSETQ. V lost 4 bases to trimming and J lost 1 base; unmatched junction nucleotides: 9. The CDR3 DNA sequence: TGCGCCAGCAGCCCAGGGGGCACTTCGGGGAACACTGAAGCTTTCTTT. This sequence encodes CASSPGGTSGNTEAFF.

This clonotype was seen ten or more times. V gene TRBV11-2 combines with J gene TRBJ2-7; either TRBD1 or TRBD2 may supply D (5 bases each). CDR1 is SGHAT, CDR2 FQNNGV, per germline. The CDR3 has 15 amino acids. V lost 1 base and J 3 bases, leaving 13 bases between the germline ends. This CDR3 reads CASSLGPGRYYEQYF. CDR3 in DNA: TGTGCCAGCAGCTTAGGACCGGGACGGTACTACGAGCAGTACTTC.

This clonotype was found many times. The junction and the germline gene differ at one end; a read error may be behind it. The genes are TRBV4-1 and TRBJ2-7, with D possibly TRBD2 on 5 matching bases. The germline V gene has CDR1 MGHRA and CDR2 YSYEKL. CDR3 size: 9 residues. CDR3 loop: CASGYEQYF. The CDR3 region has the DNA TGTGCCAGCGGTTACGAGCAGTACTTC.

This sequence joins TRBV24-1 and TRBJ2-2, with D possibly called TRBD1 or TRBD2 (6 bases each). Trimming removed 2 bases at V and 5 bases at J, with 14 bases between. CDR3 length equals 16 residues. CDR1 and CDR2 from the germline V gene are KGHDR and SFDVKD. The CDR3, as DNA: TGTGCCACCAGTGATTACCAGAGGGGGGATACCGGGGAGCTGTTTTTT. It specifies CATSDYQRGDTGELFF.

This clonotype was seen repeatedly, ten times or more. The chain uses TRBV12-3 or TRBV12-4 and TRBJ1-1, with a possible D match to TRBD1 (6 bases). Deletions cut 6 bases from V and 1 base from J, with 12 bases between. The length of the CDR3 is 14 residues. CDR3 DNA sequence: TGTGCCAGCAGCTCCCGGACAGCGAACACTGAAGCTTTCTTT. Protein: CASSSRTANTEAFF.

The chain couples TRBV20-1 to TRBJ2-5; 9 nucleotides match TRBD1. The CDR3 is 14 residues long. CDR1 DFQATT and CDR2 SNEGSKA come from the germline V gene (reference sequence). CDR3 nucleotide sequence: TGCAGCGCCAACCGGGACAGGGTCGGGGAGACCCAGTACTTC. It encodes CSANRDRVGETQYF.

Here the CDR3 DNA reads TGTGCCAGCAGCCAGATTGGGGACGGTCTCCTAGGCGAGCAGTACTTC. Its protein is CASSQIGDGLLGEQYF. The chain employs TRBV4-2 and TRBJ2-7; D might be TRBD1 or TRBD2, each matching 5 bases. CDR3 length: 16 residues. V was trimmed by 3 bases and J by 6 bases, leaving 21 bases between them. The germline V gene encodes CDR1 LGHNA and CDR2 YNFKEQ.

The table lists this clonotype with a few counts. The rearrangement uses TRBV2 and TRBJ1-1; no clear D. CDR3 length equals 15 residues. Germline CDR1 is SNHLY and CDR2 is FYNNEI. Between the trimmed V and J ends, which lost 5 bases and 0 bases, there was a span of 13 bases. The chain's CDR3 is CASSRGNLVNTEAFF. The CDR3 DNA reads as TGTGCCAGCAGTAGAGGGAACTTGGTGAACACTGAAGCTTTCTTT.

This clonotype was found many times. The chain is built from TRBV6-2 or TRBV6-3 and TRBJ2-5; tentatively, D is TRBD2 (6 bases). Germline V gene lookup returns CDR1 MNHEY and CDR2 SVGEGT. Deletions cut 7 bases from V and 3 bases from J, with 12 bases between. The CDR3 length is 13 residues. CDR3 amino acids: CASTLGGKETQYF. DNA for the CDR3: TGTGCCAGCACCCTTGGGGGGAAAGAGACCCAGTACTTC.

Remarks on this clonotype: A clone one base away is much larger, so this may be a read error. The chain couples TRBV13 to TRBJ1-5, with 7 bases aligning to TRBD1. CDR1 PRHDT and CDR2 FYEKMQ come from the germline V gene (reference sequence). This CDR3 comprises 14 residues. The CDR3 DNA follows: TGTGCCAGCAGCGTGGGACAGTTCAATCGGCCCCAGCATTTT. As protein: CASSVGQFNRPQHF.

This clonotype was recorded at least ten times. The chain joins TRBV27 to TRBJ1-2; D possibly corresponds to TRBD1 (5 bases). The CDR3 contains 14 residues. Germline V gives CDR1 MNHEY, CDR2 SMNVEV (reference sequence). With 4 bases removed from V and 7 bases from J, the gap between germline ends came to 16 bases. CDR3 sequence: CASSSKTSRGGYTF. CDR3 DNA: TGTGCCAGCAGTTCGAAGACTTCGAGGGGTGGCTACACCTTC.